The sequence of this T cell receptor (beta chain) was determined in a study of blood T cell repertoires in COVID-19. Background on the study: T cells, B-cell-depleted T cells, or PBMCs supplied cDNA or gDNA.

V lost 5 bases and J lost 5, with 22 bases in between. The CDR3 sequence is 16 residues long. The germline gives CDR1 SGHNT, CDR2 YYREEE (reference sequence). The table came from immunoSEQ multiplex PCR; TCRdb's copy has only in-frame clones and leaves some out. The sample records some 220,000 clones, around 84% being singletons. V is TRBV5-4 and J is TRBJ2-5; D might be TRBD1 (6 bases). Sequenced sample: peripheral blood. This TCR was recovered from a human donor in a cohort sampled during active COVID-19. Here the CDR3 reads CASRVPGQGLGETQYF. CDR3 bases: TGTGCCAGCAGGGTCCCGGGACAAGGTTTGGGGGAGACCCAGTACTTC.